This T cell receptor (beta chain) derives from a study of T cell responses to AZD1222 COVID-19 vaccine. Points from the study as a whole: There were vaccine-associated CD4 TCRs across spike, dominant at 160-218 and 743-854. The study found Spike-specific TCR breadth and depth rose after two AZD1222 doses.

This CDR3 is 14 amino acids long. J lost 6 bases, V lost 6 bases, and 6 bases had no gene match. CDR1 and CDR2 from the germline V gene are MDHEN and SYDVKM. Sequencing used immunoSEQ multiplex PCR; TCRdb keeps in-frame clones, though not all of them. The data hold some 150,000 clones, with 85% to 95% observed a single time. Concerning this clone: Its specificity is not known.

Sequenced here: peripheral blood, sampled on day 0 of MenACWY control vaccination. This receptor was taken from an adult in good health. This chain links TRBV28 with TRBJ1-5, with 9 bases that match TRBD1. CDR3 in DNA: TGTGCCAGCAGGCTACAGGGGGCGGTTCAGCCCCAGCATTTT. Amino acids: CASRLQGAVQPQHF.